These T cell receptor beta chains were read from a single sample in a study of tumour-infiltrating T cells in Burkitt lymphoma. The assay was immunoSEQ multiplex PCR, and TCRdb's table has in-frame clones only and misses some. This sample yields some 15,000 clones, of which approximately 80% are seen a single time; around 2.2% belongs to the top ten. What was sequenced was tumor tissue. Every receptor here comes from a human donor with diffuse large B-cell lymphoma. CDR3s leave out the opening cysteine and the closing phenylalanine or tryptophan. The listing skips clone size in some rows; elsewhere it reads once, few, many or a size class.

CDR3: ASSAPGTAHGYT
J: TRBJ1-2
size: NA
length: 12
V: TRBV27

CDR3: ASSLWDRVTDTQY
J: TRBJ2-3
size: NA
length: 13
V: TRBV27

CDR3: ASSQQGITTSTEQY
J: TRBJ2-7
size: NA
length: 14
V: TRBV4-1

CDR3: ASSLEFDNYGYT
J: TRBJ1-2
size: NA
length: 12
V: TRBV5-5

CDR3: SAAVDRAYEQY
J: TRBJ2-7
size: once
length: 11
V: TRBV29-1

CDR3: ARWTGTYEQY
J: TRBJ2-7
size: NA
length: 10
V: TRBV6-1

CDR3: AITGGGDEQF
J: TRBJ2-1
size: NA
length: 10
V: TRBV10-3

CDR3: ASSLGENTEAF
J: TRBJ1-1
size: NA
length: 11
V: TRBV7-6

CDR3: ASSIGLAQETQY
J: TRBJ2-5
size: NA
length: 12
V: TRBV6-5

CDR3: ASSQRTGVNTEAF
J: TRBJ1-1
size: NA
length: 13
V: TRBV18

CDR3: SVTGTSGLSGAKETQY
J: TRBJ2-5
size: NA
length: 16
V: TRBV29-1

CDR3: ASSRTGQRTDTQY
J: TRBJ2-3
size: NA
length: 13
V: TRBV2

CDR3: ASSLGLYNTGELF
J: TRBJ2-2
size: NA
length: 13
V: TRBV7-2

CDR3: ASSSTKGFQPQH
J: TRBJ1-5
size: NA
length: 12
V: TRBV27

CDR3: ASTPKETQY
J: TRBJ2-5
size: NA
length: 9
V: TRBV7-2

CDR3: ASSYPLAGIRELF
J: TRBJ2-2
size: few
length: 13
V: TRBV6-5

CDR3: ASSYSLSSSNQPQH
J: TRBJ1-5
size: NA
length: 14
V: TRBV6-5

CDR3: ASSYRGTAQETQY
J: TRBJ2-5
size: NA
length: 13
V: TRBV27

CDR3: ASSILWGAGEEQPQH
J: TRBJ1-5
size: NA
length: 15
V: TRBV19

CDR3: ASITSGNTGELF
J: TRBJ2-2
size: NA
length: 12
V: TRBV7-9

CDR3: ASSLEGRANTGELF
J: TRBJ2-2
size: NA
length: 14
V: TRBV9

CDR3: ASSLSLQGHEQF
J: TRBJ2-1
size: few
length: 12
V: TRBV5-6

CDR3: ASGSTSENDNEQF
J: TRBJ2-1
size: once
length: 13
V: TRBV12-5

CDR3: ASSFRVDGGREQF
J: TRBJ2-1
size: NA
length: 13
V: TRBV27

CDR3: ASTPGGVYGYT
J: TRBJ1-2
size: NA
length: 11
V: TRBV6-5

CDR3: ASSLDGPYSNQPQH
J: TRBJ1-5
size: NA
length: 14
V: TRBV7-2

CDR3: ASSLYPAGGRSSTDTQY
J: TRBJ2-3
size: NA
length: 17
V: TRBV27

CDR3: ASSVATPWDVGDTGELF
J: TRBJ2-2
size: NA
length: 17
V: TRBV18

CDR3: ASSRTDSGANVLT
J: TRBJ2-6
size: NA
length: 13
V: TRBV11-2

CDR3: ASQTQGNTEAF
J: TRBJ1-1
size: NA
length: 11
V: TRBV6-5

CDR3: ASRNLVGTEAF
J: TRBJ1-1
size: NA
length: 11
V: TRBV19

CDR3: ASSLLVGAEAF
J: TRBJ1-1
size: NA
length: 11
V: TRBV7-8

CDR3: ASSQDPRGPEAF
J: TRBJ1-1
size: NA
length: 12
V: TRBV4-3

CDR3: ASSSLGLAGVETQY
J: TRBJ2-5
size: NA
length: 14
V: TRBV27

CDR3: SVEGTQGGAF
J: TRBJ1-1
size: NA
length: 10
V: TRBV29-1

CDR3: ASSELAGGPDTQY
J: TRBJ2-3
size: few
length: 13
V: TRBV2

CDR3: ASSFDRGSAGSNQPQH
J: TRBJ1-5
size: NA
length: 16
V: TRBV7-2

CDR3: ASSQQGLGGNTIY
J: TRBJ1-3
size: NA
length: 13
V: TRBV27

CDR3: ASSVDSGYTDTQY
J: TRBJ2-3
size: NA
length: 13
V: TRBV9

CDR3: ASSLEEKQY
J: TRBJ2-7
size: NA
length: 9
V: TRBV7-9

CDR3: AIGLGQAETQY
J: TRBJ2-5
size: NA
length: 11
V: TRBV10-3

CDR3: ASSLTGVGEQF
J: TRBJ2-1
size: few
length: 11
V: TRBV7-9

CDR3: ASSLDGSPNNEQF
J: TRBJ2-1
size: few
length: 13
V: TRBV7-8

CDR3: SVDYKETQY
J: TRBJ2-5
size: once
length: 9
V: TRBV29-1

CDR3: ASSPFGGAAEKLF
J: TRBJ1-4
size: NA
length: 13
V: TRBV18

CDR3: ASSSDRFNEKLF
J: TRBJ1-4
size: NA
length: 12
V: TRBV5-4